This T cell receptor (beta chain) is from a study of cytomegalovirus exposure and HLA in healthy donors. Study observations and caveats: In an earlier analysis, most TCR beta V segments were productive about 87% or about 30% of the time. In terms of immune exposure information, only CMV serostatus was available.

The study ran its PCR with 60 Vbeta and 13 Jbeta primers. TCRdb keeps only in-frame clones here, not all; method: immunoSEQ multiplex PCR. The sample carries 150,000 to 200,000 clones, about 70% recorded once. With respect to this clone: Its antigen is undetermined.

The trim removed 7 bases at V and 1 base at J, leaving 4 bases unmatched. Germline V gives CDR1 MNHNS, CDR2 SASEGT. The CDR3 contains 14 residues. Although they were nominally healthy when sampled, donors likely had unrecorded immune exposures. The chain links TRBV6-1 to TRBJ2-1, with 7 bases identical to TRBD1. The sequence derives from a woman under 30 in good health and CMV-seropositive. Sequenced material: PBMCs. DNA of the CDR3: TGTGCCAGCACCAAGGGACAGTCCTACAATGAGCAGTTCTTC. Protein: CASTKGQSYNEQFF.